Listed below are T cell receptor beta chains from one sample, sequenced in a study of blood T cells in healthy people across ages. TCRdb reprocessed the 5' RACE reads via MiXCR and lists one record per CDR3 protein. This sample has about 1,600,000 distinct CDR3 sequences; 40% to 50% occur once, and the top ten carry roughly 7.9%. Sequenced input: blood. All receptors derive from a woman under 30 in good health. The CDR3 runs from the conserved cysteine through the conserved F or W. The order of the fields is clone size, D gene, V gene, J gene, CDR3 DNA, CDR3 protein. A D gene is named only where the DNA matches it firmly. The size field is filled for only some rows; it gives once, few, many or a size class.

>few|NA|TRBV6-5|TRBJ2-7
TGTGCCAGCGGGCCCACGGTCACCTCCTACGAGCAGTACTTC
CASGPTVTSYEQYF
>NA|NA|TRBV6-1|TRBJ1-3
TGTGCCGGGAGGACATACTCTGGAAACACCATATATTTT
CAGRTYSGNTIYF
>NA|TRBD2|TRBV19|TRBJ2-1
TGTGCCAGTAGTATTTTGGCGGCTAGCGGGACTCCCTACAATGAGCAGTTCTTC
CASSILAASGTPYNEQFF
>NA|NA|TRBV6-5|TRBJ2-7
TGTGCCAGCAGTTGCTCGGTTCAGGGGTTCTACGAGCAGTACTTC
CASSCSVQGFYEQYF
>few|NA|TRBV5-1|TRBJ1-2
TGCGCCAGCAGTCGGGACGCATTACCTAACTATGGCTACACCTTC
CASSRDALPNYGYTF
>NA|TRBD1|TRBV6-5|TRBJ2-7
TGTGCCAGCACTATTGGACAGGGGATCTACGAGCAGTACTTC
CASTIGQGIYEQYF
>many|NA|TRBV4-1|TRBJ2-7
TGCGCCAGCAGCCAAGAGGAAGCGGGTTCCCTCCCCGAGCAGTACTTC
CASSQEEAGSLPEQYF
>NA|TRBD1|TRBV20-1|TRBJ2-5
TGCAGTGCTAGTAGGGACAGGGTACTTGAAGAGACCCAGTACTTC
CSASRDRVLEETQYF
>NA|NA|TRBV4-2|TRBJ2-7
TGTGCCAGCAGCACCCCAGGGATCGAGAACGAGCAGTACTTC
CASSTPGIENEQYF
>NA|TRBD2|TRBV6-1|TRBJ2-7
TGTGCCAGCAGGGACCCTAGCGGGGGGAAATACGAGCAGTACTTC
CASRDPSGGKYEQYF
>NA|NA|TRBV24-1|TRBJ1-2
TGTGCCACCAGTGATTTGTTACAGGCCGGCTACACCTTC
CATSDLLQAGYTF
>many|NA|TRBV7-9|TRBJ2-7
TGTGCCAGCAGCTTAGCAGACCCACCTCCCAACGAGCAGTACTTC
CASSLADPPPNEQYF
>many|NA|TRBV9|TRBJ2-1
TGTGCCAGCAGCGCAAGCGGCGGGCTATACAATGAGCAGTTCTTC
CASSASGGLYNEQFF
>NA|TRBD1|TRBV7-9|TRBJ1-1
TGTGCCAGCAGCCCTTTCCTGGACAGGGGGCTAAAAATGAACACTGAAGCTTTCTTT
CASSPFLDRGLKMNTEAFF
>many|NA|TRBV5-1|TRBJ2-7
TGTGCCAGCAGCCGGGACGGAACCTACGAGCAGTACTTC
CASSRDGTYEQYF
>NA|NA|TRBV20-1|TRBJ2-7
TGCAGTGTGACCAGGGTCTCTTACAAGCAGTACTTC
CSVTRVSYKQYF
>few|NA|TRBV12-3/TRBV12-4|TRBJ2-1
TGTGCCAGCGGGGGGCGCAGGGGAGAGCAGTTCTTC
CASGGRRGEQFF
>few|TRBD2|TRBV12-5|TRBJ2-7
TGTGCTAGTGGCCAGCCGGGACTAGCGGCAGACGAGCAGTACTTC
CASGQPGLAADEQYF
>NA|TRBD1|TRBV7-8|TRBJ1-1
TGTGCCAGCAGCTCCGGGACAGGGGGGGCCTCTGAAGCTTTCTTT
CASSSGTGGASEAFF
>few|TRBD1|TRBV18|TRBJ2-3
TGTGCCAGCTCCTCTAGGACAGGCCCGCCGGATACGCAGTATTTT
CASSSRTGPPDTQYF
>few|NA|TRBV6-5|TRBJ2-7
TGTGCCAGCACCTCGTCAGAGGGGCGGTTCAACGAGCAGTACTTC
CASTSSEGRFNEQYF
>NA|TRBD2|TRBV10-1|TRBJ2-5
TGCGCCAGCAGTGAGCCCTCGCGGGAGCAGTACTTC
CASSEPSREQYF
>NA|NA|TRBV11-1|TRBJ2-3
TGTGCCAGCAGCTTAGGCGGGGGCCAAAGCACAGATACGCAGTATTTT
CASSLGGGQSTDTQYF
>once|NA|TRBV11-3|TRBJ2-3
TGTGCCAGCAGCCCCGGACGAGCGAGAGGGGATACGCAGTATTTT
CASSPGRARGDTQYF
>NA|TRBD2|TRBV12-3/TRBV12-4|TRBJ2-7
TGTGCCAGCAGTTTAGATCGCGGGAGACCCAACTACGAGCAGTACTTC
CASSLDRGRPNYEQYF
>few|TRBD1|TRBV6-5|TRBJ2-5
TGTGCCAGCAGTTACCCTTCCGGGACAGGAGGGACCCAGTACTTC
CASSYPSGTGGTQYF
>few|NA|TRBV24-1|TRBJ2-3
TGTGCCACCAGTGATCCCTGGGGCACGCAGTATTTT
CATSDPWGTQYF
>NA|NA|TRBV6-5|TRBJ2-3
TGTGCCAGCAGGCCCGACTCAGGGAGTAGGACGCAGTATTTT
CASRPDSGSRTQYF
>few|NA|TRBV5-1|TRBJ2-1
TGCGCCAGCAGCTTGGAGCGCCTAGCTTCAGTCAATGAGCAGTTCTTC
CASSLERLASVNEQFF
>NA|TRBD2|TRBV20-1|TRBJ2-7
TGCAGTGCTAGTCGCGGACTAGCGAGAACTAGTATGGACAATGAGCAGTACTTC
CSASRGLARTSMDNEQYF
>NA|TRBD1|TRBV28|TRBJ2-7
TGTGCCAGCAGGCTCCGGGACAGGGCTTTCGAGCAGTACTTC
CASRLRDRAFEQYF
>NA|TRBD2|TRBV9|TRBJ2-5
TGTGTCAGCAGCCAGACTAGCGGGGGGCGAGAGACCCAGTACTTC
CVSSQTSGGRETQYF
>few|NA|TRBV6-6|TRBJ2-7
TGTGCCAGCAGTTACTCGATGAGGCAGGGGCTCGAGCAGTACTTC
CASSYSMRQGLEQYF
>NA|NA|TRBV2|TRBJ2-7
TGTGCCAGCAGTGAAGCGGGGGCAGGGGAGGGCTCCTACGAGCAGTACTTC
CASSEAGAGEGSYEQYF
>NA|TRBD1|TRBV4-2|TRBJ1-4
TGTGCCAGCAGCCAAGTTCCCCGACAGGGGGCCTCTAATGAAAAACTGTTTTTT
CASSQVPRQGASNEKLFF
>few|NA|TRBV20-1|TRBJ2-5
TGCAGTGCTAGAGATCTTACCGTCCAAGAGACCCAGTACTTC
CSARDLTVQETQYF
>few|NA|TRBV20-1|TRBJ2-7
TGCAGTGCTAAGGGGGGGACGCCCGCCTACGAGCAGTACTTC
CSAKGGTPAYEQYF
>NA|TRBD2|TRBV7-7|TRBJ2-3
TGTGCCGGCAGCTTAAGCGCGCTAGCGGGAGGTCCAAGCACAGATACGCAGTATTTT
CAGSLSALAGGPSTDTQYF
>NA|NA|TRBV4-1|TRBJ1-1
TGCGCCAGCAGCCCGGGGGGCAATCCCTCGGGTTTCGGCACTGAAGCTTTCTTT
CASSPGGNPSGFGTEAFF
>NA|NA|TRBV4-2|TRBJ1-5
TGTGCCAGCAGCCAAGGGGACATAAAAATGGTACAGCCCCAGCATTTT
CASSQGDIKMVQPQHF
>NA|NA|TRBV20-1|TRBJ2-5
TGCAGTGCTAGTGGGGGTTTCGGAGAGACCCAGTACTTC
CSASGGFGETQYF
>NA|TRBD1|TRBV29-1|TRBJ2-5
TGCAGCGTTGGGGATACCACCCGACAGGGTGGGGAGCAGTACTTC
CSVGDTTRQGGEQYF
>NA|TRBD2|TRBV10-3|TRBJ2-1
TGTGCCATCAGCCGGGCGGGGGGTTACAATGAGCAGTTCTTC
CAISRAGGYNEQFF
>NA|TRBD1|TRBV20-1|TRBJ2-7
TGCAGTGCTACCTCCCCCCGGGACAGAACCTACAAGCAGTACTTC
CSATSPRDRTYKQYF
>many|NA|TRBV18|TRBJ2-3
TGTGCCAGCAGTTTAGGGGGGGCGGGGACAGATACGCAGTATTTT
CASSLGGAGTDTQYF
>NA|NA|TRBV20-1|TRBJ2-4
TGCAGTGCTAGAGCGGGGGGCGAAAACATTCAGTACTTC
CSARAGGENIQYF
>NA|TRBD1|TRBV10-2|TRBJ1-1
TGCGCCAGCGGGGACAGGGTTGTAATCACTGAAGCTTTCTTT
CASGDRVVITEAFF
>NA|NA|TRBV7-9|TRBJ1-1
TGTGCCAGCAGCGCCGAGACAGTGAACACTGAAGCTTTCTTT
CASSAETVNTEAFF
>once|NA|TRBV5-1|TRBJ2-7
TGCGCCAGCAGCTTGGAGACAGGCCGCTGGGATGAGCAGTACTTC
CASSLETGRWDEQYF
>few|NA|TRBV4-2|TRBJ2-3
TGTGCCAGCAGCCAAGCTAGGAGTTCGACAGATACGCAGTATTTT
CASSQARSSTDTQYF
>NA|TRBD2|TRBV9|TRBJ2-1
TGTGCCAGCAGCGTAGCCAACACTAGCGCTGATGAGCAGTTCTTC
CASSVANTSADEQFF